This T cell receptor beta chain was sequenced during a study of shared clonotypes between healthy human individuals. CDR3 length: 14 residues. Germline V gene lookup returns CDR1 MNHNY and CDR2 SVGAGI (reference sequence). V dropped 3 bases and J dropped 8 bases, with 13 bases sitting between them. A deep-level run was used for the assay. The data were produced by immunoSEQ multiplex PCR, yet TCRdb's version contains in-frame clones alone and is incomplete. The sample shows roughly 700,000 clones, 74% of them seen only once. Of note for this clone: Its cognate antigen is unknown.

Study conclusions and caveats: Donor clonotype sharing was expected to depend on sequencing depth.

The receptor's source is a woman aged 25 to 45 in good health. Sample: memory CD4+ T cells sorted from blood. As to subset: CD45RA-negative fraction. The V gene is TRBV6-6, the J gene TRBJ2-2; D not certain. In DNA form, the CDR3 reads TGTGCCAGCAGTTATTTTGAGTTCTCGGGGGAGCTGTTTTTT. Protein sequence: CASSYFEFSGELFF.